Below are 8 T cell receptor beta chains sequenced from a single sample in a study of control samples from healthy donors and cancer patients. The method was immunoSEQ multiplex PCR; TCRdb's version includes in-frame clones alone and lacks a portion of them. Of 90,000 to 150,000 clones listed, roughly 90% were seen once; the top ten hold about two fifths. The sequenced sample was blood. These receptors were taken from a man aged 45-60 years in good health.

The chain links TRBV6-1 to TRBJ2-2, with D possibly being TRBD1 or TRBD2 (5 bases each). This CDR3 has 15 residues. CDR1 and CDR2 (germline): MNHNS, SASEGT. The V end was cut by 2 bases, the J end by 3 bases, with 10 bases between. DNA of the CDR3: TGTGCCAGCAGTGAACGAGGGGTTGACACCGGGGAGCTGTTTTTT. It yields the protein CASSERGVDTGELFF.

The rearrangement joins TRBV18 to TRBJ2-7; no definite D call. The germline V and J ends were trimmed by 8 bases and 0 bases, with 8 bases remaining between them. Germline-derived CDR1 and CDR2 are KGHSH and LQKENI. The CDR3 extends over 12 amino acids. CDR3 in DNA: TGTGCCAGCGGCACCAGCTCCTACGAGCAGTACTTC. This sequence encodes CASGTSSYEQYF.

The chain uses TRBV6-2 or TRBV6-3 and TRBJ2-1, with D possibly TRBD2 on 6 matching bases. V was pared by 2 bases and J by 10 bases, with 18 bases between. The CDR3 contains 15 residues. The germline V gene has CDR1 MNHEY and CDR2 SVGEGT. The CDR3 loop reads CASSYGGGGLGEQFF. CDR3 nucleotides: TGTGCCAGCAGTTACGGAGGAGGAGGGCTAGGGGAGCAGTTCTTC.

The chain carries TRBV12-3 or TRBV12-4 and TRBJ1-1, with D possibly TRBD1 on 6 matching bases. This CDR3 contains 13 residues. Trimming cost V 6 bases and J 1 base, with 9 bases left between them. The CDR3 spells CASRRTANTEAFF. CDR3 coding DNA: TGTGCCAGCAGGAGGACAGCGAACACTGAAGCTTTCTTT.

This chain connects TRBV5-1 to TRBJ1-4; the D gene is possibly TRBD1 (5 bases). The germline V gene encodes CDR1 SGHRS and CDR2 YFSETQ. Trimming removed 6 bases at V and 0 bases at J, with 15 bases between. The CDR3 spans 16 residues. The CDR3 sequence is CASTGQGDPTNEKLFF. In DNA, the CDR3 is TGCGCCAGCACCGGACAAGGGGACCCAACTAATGAAAAACTGTTTTTT.

V gene TRBV24-1 combines with J gene TRBJ2-3, with D unresolved. Germline V gene sequence: CDR1 KGHDR, CDR2 SFDVKD. Trimming took off 0 bases at V and 0 bases at J, with 9 bases between the two ends. This CDR3 comprises 16 residues. The CDR3 coding sequence is TGTGCCACCAGTGATTTGGACCGAACTAGCACAGATACGCAGTATTTT. Its translation: CATSDLDRTSTDTQYF.

V gene TRBV30 combines with J gene TRBJ2-3; D may be TRBD1 or TRBD2 (5 bases each). In germline, CDR1 is GTSNPN, CDR2 SVGIG (reference sequence). Trimming stripped 2 bases from V and 3 bases from J, with 12 bases between. The CDR3 is made up of 14 amino acids. In DNA form, the CDR3 reads TGTGCCTGGAGTTGGCAGGGAGTTACAGATACGCAGTATTTT. It specifies CAWSWQGVTDTQYF.

The chain carries TRBV6-5 and TRBJ1-1; no firm D call. Trimming took off 0 bases at V and 3 bases at J, with 11 bases between the two ends. Germline V lookup: CDR1 MNHEY, CDR2 SVGAGI. This CDR3 has 15 amino acids. The CDR3 sequence is CASSYSKFGDTEAFF. The CDR3 DNA is TGTGCCAGCAGTTACTCGAAGTTTGGTGACACTGAAGCTTTCTTT.